The 3 T cell receptor beta chains given below trace back to one sample, sequenced in a study of identical twins. TCRdb re-derived calls from the 5' RACE reads in MiXCR, one entry per CDR3 protein. Among hundreds of thousands of distinct CDR3 sequences, less than 7% were seen once, and the ten largest hold around 1.9%. The sequenced sample consisted of naive T cells sorted from blood. Source of these receptors: a young man in good health.

This clonotype was recorded many times. V is TRBV5-1 and J is TRBJ1-1; D uncertain. V gave up 1 base and J gave up 8 bases, with 6 bases separating them. CDR3 length: 11 amino acids. Germline CDR1 reads SGHRS; CDR2 reads YFSETQ. The CDR3: CASSLFGEAFF. CDR3 in DNA: TGCGCCAGCAGCTTGTTTGGAGAAGCTTTCTTT.

The genes are TRBV4-1 and TRBJ1-4, with D unresolved. Germline V gene lookup returns CDR1 MGHRA and CDR2 YSYEKL. The length of the CDR3 is 14 residues. Trimming took 2 bases from V and 3 from J, leaving 7 bases between them. CDR3 bases: TGCGCCAGCAGCCAACTCATGGCTAATGAAAAACTGTTTTTT. Encoded protein: CASSQLMANEKLFF.

In this sample, this clonotype turned up a few times. The chain joins TRBV18 to TRBJ2-5, with 9 bases that match TRBD1. This CDR3 contains 17 residues. Germline V gene data show CDR1 as KGHSH and CDR2 as LQKENI. V lost 0 bases and J lost 5; bases outside the gene matches: 10. CDR3 amino acids: CASSPPPLWDRVETQYF. In DNA, the CDR3 is TGTGCCAGCTCACCACCTCCCCTCTGGGACAGGGTGGAGACCCAGTACTTC.